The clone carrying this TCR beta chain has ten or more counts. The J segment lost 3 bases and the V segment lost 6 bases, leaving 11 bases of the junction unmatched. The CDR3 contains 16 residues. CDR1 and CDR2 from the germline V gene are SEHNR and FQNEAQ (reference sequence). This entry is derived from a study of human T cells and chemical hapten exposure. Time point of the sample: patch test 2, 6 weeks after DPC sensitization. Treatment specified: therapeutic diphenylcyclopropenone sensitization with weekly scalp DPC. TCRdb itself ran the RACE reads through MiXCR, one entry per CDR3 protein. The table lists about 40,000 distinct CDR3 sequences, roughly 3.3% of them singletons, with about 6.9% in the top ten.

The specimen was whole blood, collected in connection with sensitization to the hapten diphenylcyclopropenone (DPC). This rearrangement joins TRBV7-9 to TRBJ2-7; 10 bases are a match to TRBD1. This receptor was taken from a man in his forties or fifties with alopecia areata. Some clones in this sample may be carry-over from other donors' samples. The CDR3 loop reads CASSQGGQGFLYEQYF. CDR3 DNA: TGTGCCAGCAGTCAAGGGGGACAGGGGTTTCTCTACGAGCAGTACTTC. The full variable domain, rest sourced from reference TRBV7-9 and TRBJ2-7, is DTGVSQNPRHKITKRGQNVTFRCDPISEHNRLYWYRQTLGQGPEFLTYFQNEAQLEKSRLLSDRFSAERPKGSFSTLEIQRTEQGDSAMYLCASSQGGQGFLYEQYFGPGTRLTVT.